The present T cell receptor (beta chain) was sequenced within a study of blood T cells in healthy people across ages. Study-level findings and limits: TCR beta diversity correlated strongly with naive T cell percentage.

With a J-beta primer mix and a sample-barcoded 5' primer, a second PCR ran roughly 6 to 11 cycles. Every cDNA molecule bore a tag from a template-switch adaptor containing 12 random nucleotides. TCRdb passed the 5' RACE reads through MiXCR, listing each CDR3 protein once. This table holds under 1,000,000 distinct CDR3 sequences, about 34% found once. Trimming pared 6 bases from V and 0 bases from J, leaving 13 bases between. The length of the CDR3 is 14 residues. Germline-derived CDR1 and CDR2 are DFQATT and SNEGSKA (reference sequence). This clonotype appeared many times. Its matching antigen is unknown. Samples had at least 6 million PBMCs isolated from them.

The TCR comes from a man aged 18 to 35 in good health. The specimen was blood. The chain is built from TRBV20-1 and TRBJ2-3; perhaps D is TRBD1 or TRBD2 (5 bases each). DNA of the CDR3: TGCAGTGCCGGGGCCGCTTCTAGCACAGATACGCAGTATTTT. This codes for CSAGAASSTDTQYF.